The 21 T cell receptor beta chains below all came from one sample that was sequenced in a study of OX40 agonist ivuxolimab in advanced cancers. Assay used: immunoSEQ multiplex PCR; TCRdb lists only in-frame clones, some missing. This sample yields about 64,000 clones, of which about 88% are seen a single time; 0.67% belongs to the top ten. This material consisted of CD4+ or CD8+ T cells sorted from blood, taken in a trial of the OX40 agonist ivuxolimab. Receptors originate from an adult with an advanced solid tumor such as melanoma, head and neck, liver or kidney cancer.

The chain's CDR3 is CASSLEGQDGTEAFF. The DNA of the CDR3 is TGCGCCAGCAGCTTGGAAGGGCAGGACGGCACTGAAGCTTTCTTT. V gene TRBV5-1 combines with J gene TRBJ1-1; no reliable D call. The CDR3 is 15 residues long. V lost 0 bases to trimming and J lost 4 bases, with 13 bases between them. Germline loops: CDR1 SGHRS, CDR2 YFSETQ.

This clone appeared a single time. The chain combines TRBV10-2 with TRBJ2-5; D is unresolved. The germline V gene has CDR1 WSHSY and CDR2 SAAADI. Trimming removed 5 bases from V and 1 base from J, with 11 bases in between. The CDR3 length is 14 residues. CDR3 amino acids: CASSFRVSQETQYF. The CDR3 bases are TGCGCCAGCAGTTTCCGGGTCAGCCAAGAGACCCAGTACTTC.

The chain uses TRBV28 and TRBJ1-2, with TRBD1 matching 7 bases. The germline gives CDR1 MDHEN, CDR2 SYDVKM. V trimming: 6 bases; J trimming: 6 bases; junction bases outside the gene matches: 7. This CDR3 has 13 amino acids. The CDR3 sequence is CASRRDRVDGYTF. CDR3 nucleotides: TGTGCCAGCAGAAGAGACAGGGTGGATGGCTACACCTTC.

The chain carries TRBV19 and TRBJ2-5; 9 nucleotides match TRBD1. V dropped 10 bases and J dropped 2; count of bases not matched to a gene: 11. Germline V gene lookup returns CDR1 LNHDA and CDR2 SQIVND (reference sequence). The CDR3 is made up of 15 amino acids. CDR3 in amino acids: CATSRDRDLQETQYF. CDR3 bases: TGTGCCACCTCCCGGGACAGGGACCTTCAAGAGACCCAGTACTTC.

This CDR3 is CASRLQGLETQYF. The CDR3 bases are TGTGCCAGCAGACTCCAGGGGTTGGAGACCCAGTACTTC. The genes are TRBV6-6 and TRBJ2-5; TRBD1 might be the D (6 bases). V gave up 6 bases and J gave up 5 bases, with 13 bases separating them. This CDR3 has 13 amino acids. Germline values: CDR1 MNHNY, CDR2 SVGAGI (reference sequence).

The CDR3 protein is CASSPGLAAYNEQFF. The CDR3 bases are TGTGCCAGCAGTCCGGGACTAGCGGCCTACAATGAGCAGTTCTTC. J is TRBJ2-1 and V is TRBV2, with 11 bases lining up with TRBD2. This CDR3 contains 15 residues. Looked up from germline, CDR1 is SNHLY and CDR2 is FYNNEI. V shed 5 bases, J shed 2 bases, and the junction held 2 bases outside the gene matches.

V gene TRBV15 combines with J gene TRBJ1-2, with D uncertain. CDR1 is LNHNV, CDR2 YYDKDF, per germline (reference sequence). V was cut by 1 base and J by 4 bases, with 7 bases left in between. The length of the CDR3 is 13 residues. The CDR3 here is CATSRVGFYGYTF. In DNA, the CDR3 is TGTGCCACCAGCAGAGTAGGGTTCTATGGCTACACCTTC.

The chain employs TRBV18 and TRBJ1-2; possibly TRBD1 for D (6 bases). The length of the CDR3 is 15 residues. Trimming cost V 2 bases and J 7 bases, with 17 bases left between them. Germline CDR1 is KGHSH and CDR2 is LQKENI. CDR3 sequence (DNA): TGTGCCAGCTCACCAACCGGGACAATTAACCGTGGCTACACCTTC. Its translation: CASSPTGTINRGYTF.

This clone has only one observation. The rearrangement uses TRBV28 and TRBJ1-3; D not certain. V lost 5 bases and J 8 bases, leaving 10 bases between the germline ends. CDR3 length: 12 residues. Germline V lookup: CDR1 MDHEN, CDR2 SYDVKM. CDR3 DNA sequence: TGTGCCAGCAGTCCTGCACGGTACACCATATATTTT. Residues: CASSPARYTIYF.

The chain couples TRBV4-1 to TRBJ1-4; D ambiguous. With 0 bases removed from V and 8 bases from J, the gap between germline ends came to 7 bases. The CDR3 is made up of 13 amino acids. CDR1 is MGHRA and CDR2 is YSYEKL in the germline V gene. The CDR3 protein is CASSQDPWEKLFF. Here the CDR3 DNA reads TGCGCCAGCAGCCAAGATCCCTGGGAAAAACTGTTTTTT.

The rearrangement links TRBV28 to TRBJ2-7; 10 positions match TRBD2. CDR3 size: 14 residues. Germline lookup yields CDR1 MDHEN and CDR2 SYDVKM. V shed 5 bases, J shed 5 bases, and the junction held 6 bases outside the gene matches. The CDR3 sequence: CASSASGSSHEQYF. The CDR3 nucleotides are TGTGCCAGCAGTGCTAGCGGGAGTTCACACGAGCAGTACTTC.

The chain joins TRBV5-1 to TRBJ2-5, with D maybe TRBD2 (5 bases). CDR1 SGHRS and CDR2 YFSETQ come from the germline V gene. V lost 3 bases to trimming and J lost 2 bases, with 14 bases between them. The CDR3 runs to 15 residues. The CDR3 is CASSYLTGSQETQYF. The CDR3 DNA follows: TGCGCCAGCAGCTACCTGACGGGATCTCAAGAGACCCAGTACTTC.

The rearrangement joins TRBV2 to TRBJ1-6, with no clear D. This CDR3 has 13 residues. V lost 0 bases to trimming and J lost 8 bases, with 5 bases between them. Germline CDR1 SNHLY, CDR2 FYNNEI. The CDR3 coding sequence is TGTGCCAGCAGTGAAGCGGAAGATTCACCCCTCCACTTT. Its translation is CASSEAEDSPLHF.

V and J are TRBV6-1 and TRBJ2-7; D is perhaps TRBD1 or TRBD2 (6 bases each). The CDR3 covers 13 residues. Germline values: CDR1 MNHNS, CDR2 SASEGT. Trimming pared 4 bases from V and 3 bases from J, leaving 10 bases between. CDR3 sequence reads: CASSVEGGYEQYF. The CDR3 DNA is TGTGCCAGCAGTGTTGAGGGGGGCTACGAGCAGTACTTC.

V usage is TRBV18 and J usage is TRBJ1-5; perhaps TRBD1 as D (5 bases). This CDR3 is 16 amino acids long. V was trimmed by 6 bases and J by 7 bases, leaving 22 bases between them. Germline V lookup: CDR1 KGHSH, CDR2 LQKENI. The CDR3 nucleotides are TGTGCCAGCTCCCAAATTGGCAGGGCGGGAGAGCAGCCCCAGCATTTT. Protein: CASSQIGRAGEQPQHF.

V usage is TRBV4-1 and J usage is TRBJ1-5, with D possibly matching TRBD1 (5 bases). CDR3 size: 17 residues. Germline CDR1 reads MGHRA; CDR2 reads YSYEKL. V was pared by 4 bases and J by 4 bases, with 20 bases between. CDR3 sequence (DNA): TGCGCCAGCAGCCCCCACGGGGGTAGTCGGGGAAATCAGCCCCAGCATTTT. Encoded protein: CASSPHGGSRGNQPQHF.

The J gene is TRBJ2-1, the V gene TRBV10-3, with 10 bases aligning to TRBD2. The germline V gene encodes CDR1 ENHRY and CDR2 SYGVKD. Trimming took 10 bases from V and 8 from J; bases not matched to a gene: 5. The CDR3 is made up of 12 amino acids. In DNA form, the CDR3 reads TGTGCCACCGTAGCGGGGGGCGATGAGCAGTTCTTC. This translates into CATVAGGDEQFF.

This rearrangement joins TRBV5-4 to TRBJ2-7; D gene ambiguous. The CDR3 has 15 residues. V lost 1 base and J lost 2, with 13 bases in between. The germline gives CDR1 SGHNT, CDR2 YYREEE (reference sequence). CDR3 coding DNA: TGTGCCAGCAGCTTGTCTCAAAGTCCGACCTACGAGCAGTACTTC. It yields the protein CASSLSQSPTYEQYF. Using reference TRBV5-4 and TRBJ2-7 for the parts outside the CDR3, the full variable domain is ETGVTQSPTHLIKTRGQQVTLRCSSQSGHNTVSWYQQALGQGPQFIFQYYREEENGRGNFPPRFSGLQFPNYSSELNVNALELDDSALYLCASSLSQSPTYEQYFGPGTRLTVT.

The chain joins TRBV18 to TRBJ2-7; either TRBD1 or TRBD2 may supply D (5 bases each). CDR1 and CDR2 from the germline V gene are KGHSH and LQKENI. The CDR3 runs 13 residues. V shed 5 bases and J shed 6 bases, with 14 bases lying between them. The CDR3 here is CASSGRVQGEQYF. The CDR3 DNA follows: TGTGCCAGCTCAGGGCGGGTTCAGGGCGAGCAGTACTTC.

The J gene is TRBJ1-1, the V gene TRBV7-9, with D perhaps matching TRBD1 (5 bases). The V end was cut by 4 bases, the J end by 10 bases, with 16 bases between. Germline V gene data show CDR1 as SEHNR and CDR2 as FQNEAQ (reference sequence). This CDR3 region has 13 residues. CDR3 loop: CASSSYPLGTAFF. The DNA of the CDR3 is TGTGCCAGCAGCTCTTATCCTCTTGGGACAGCTTTCTTT.

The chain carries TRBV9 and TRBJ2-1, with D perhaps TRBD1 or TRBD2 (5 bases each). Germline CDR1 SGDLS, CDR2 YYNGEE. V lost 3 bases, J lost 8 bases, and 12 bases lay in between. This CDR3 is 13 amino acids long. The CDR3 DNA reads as TGTGCCAGCAGCGCACGGGGACCCTATGAGCAGTTCTTC. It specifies CASSARGPYEQFF.